The TCR beta chain under discussion was sequenced for a study of graft-versus-host responses after intestinal transplantation. This CDR3 is 17 amino acids long. CDR1 and CDR2 from the germline V gene are LNHDA and SQIVND (reference sequence). V shed 3 bases and J 7 bases; nucleotides not matched to a gene: 12. In regard to this clone: Its antigen is not identified.

The table came from immunoSEQ multiplex PCR; TCRdb's copy has only in-frame clones and leaves some out. The sample carries about 92,000 clones, about 90% recorded once. The input for sequencing was unstimulated CD8+ T cells sorted from spleen or lymph node cells, taken before intestinal transplant. The V and J genes are TRBV19 and TRBJ2-2, with 9 bases fitting TRBD2. The receptor was isolated from a human donor who received an intestinal transplant. The CDR3 is CASSIPISGRFIGELFF. Written as DNA, the CDR3 is TGTGCCAGTAGTATCCCCATTAGCGGGAGATTTATCGGGGAGCTGTTTTTT.